Below, 4 T cell receptor beta chains from the same sample are listed, as sequenced in a study of blood T cell repertoires in COVID-19. The assay was immunoSEQ multiplex PCR, and TCRdb's table has in-frame clones only and misses some. The top ten clones hold roughly 0.84% of a sample with about 500,000 clones, approximately 92% of them seen once. Material: peripheral blood. The receptor set was obtained from a man between 18 and 35 years old with COVID-19, enrolled during active disease.

J is TRBJ1-5 and V is TRBV2; 7 bases are shared with TRBD1. This CDR3 contains 16 residues. Germline V lookup: CDR1 SNHLY, CDR2 FYNNEI. With 5 bases clipped from V and 0 bases from J, the junction kept 7 bases outside the gene matches. Here the CDR3 DNA reads TGTGCCAGCAGTAATCCGGGACAGACTAGCAATCAGCCCCAGCATTTT. Its protein product is CASSNPGQTSNQPQHF.

The chain is built from TRBV27 and TRBJ2-7, with 9 bases lining up with TRBD2. In germline, CDR1 is MNHEY, CDR2 SMNVEV (reference sequence). The CDR3 has 15 amino acids. Unmatched junction bases numbered 4, after V lost 4 bases and J lost 0 bases. The CDR3 bases are TGTGCCAGCAGTTCTCGACTAGCGGCCTCCTACGAGCAGTACTTC. Translated: CASSSRLAASYEQYF.

The chain uses TRBV5-8 and TRBJ1-1, with D possibly matching TRBD1 (5 bases). This CDR3 has 13 residues. The germline V gene has CDR1 SGHTS and CDR2 YDEGEE. Between the trimmed V and J ends, which lost 4 bases and 6 bases, there was a span of 13 bases. The CDR3 DNA reads TGTGCCAGCAGCGTGGACATTCGGGCTGAAGCTTTCTTT. Its protein is CASSVDIRAEAFF.

The chain has TRBV11-3 and TRBJ1-4; the match to TRBD1 covers 12 bases. CDR1 and CDR2 from the germline V gene are SGHNT and YENEEA. V lost 4 bases to trimming and J lost 8 bases; unmatched junction nucleotides: 8. The CDR3 spans 16 residues. As DNA, the CDR3 is TGTGCCAGCAGCTCCCGGGACAGGGGGCTTTACGAAAAACTGTTTTTT. It specifies CASSSRDRGLYEKLFF.